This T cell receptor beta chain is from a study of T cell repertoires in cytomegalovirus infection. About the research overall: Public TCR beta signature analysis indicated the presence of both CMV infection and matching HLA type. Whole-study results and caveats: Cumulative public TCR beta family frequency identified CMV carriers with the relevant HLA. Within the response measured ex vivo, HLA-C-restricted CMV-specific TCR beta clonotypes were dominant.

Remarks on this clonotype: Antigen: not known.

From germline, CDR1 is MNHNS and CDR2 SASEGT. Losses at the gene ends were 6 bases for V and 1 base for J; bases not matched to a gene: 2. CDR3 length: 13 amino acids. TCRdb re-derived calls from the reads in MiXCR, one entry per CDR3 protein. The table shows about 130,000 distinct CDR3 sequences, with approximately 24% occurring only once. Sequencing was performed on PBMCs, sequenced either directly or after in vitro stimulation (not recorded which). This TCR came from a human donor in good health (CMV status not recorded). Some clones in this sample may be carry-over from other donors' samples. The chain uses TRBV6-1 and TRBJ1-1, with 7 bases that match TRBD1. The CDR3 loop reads CASRHRGNTEAFF. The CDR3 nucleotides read TGTGCCAGCAGGCACAGGGGGAACACTGAAGCTTTCTTT.